The rows below give T cell receptor beta chains drawn from one sample of a study of T cells in localized non-small cell lung cancer. Profiling relied on immunoSEQ multiplex PCR, and the TCRdb table lists in-frame clones only, not all of them. The table shows 50,000 to 75,000 clones, with roughly 89% occurring only once. Sequenced here: peripheral blood, sampled before any cancer treatment. The source is a man aged 40-75 years with stage I squamous cell lung carcinoma. The CDR3 runs from the conserved cysteine through the conserved F or W. D genes are given only for firm matches. For some rows the clone size is stated as once, few or many, or as a class when expanded; others skip it.

d_call j_call clone_size v_call cdr3_nt cdr3_aa
NA TRBJ2-2 NA TRBV5-6 TGTGCCAGCAGCTTGGGTCGAGCCGGGGAGCTGTTTTTT CASSLGRAGELFF
NA TRBJ1-2 NA TRBV21-1 TGTGCCAGCAGCAAAGAGGACAAGGTAAAACGGTTCTATGGCTACACCTTC CASSKEDKVKRFYGYTF
TRBD2 TRBJ2-7 NA TRBV6-6 TGTGCCAGCAGAACCGCCCCGGGACTAGCGTCCGAGCAGTACTTC CASRTAPGLASEQYF
NA TRBJ2-3 NA TRBV18 TGTGCCAGCTCAGAGCGGGACAGTCGCACAGATACGCAGTATTTT CASSERDSRTDTQYF
TRBD1 TRBJ1-2 NA TRBV30 TGTGCCTCCCGGACAGGAACTAACTATGGCTACACCTTC CASRTGTNYGYTF
NA TRBJ2-3 NA TRBV14 TGTGCCAGCAGCCATTTTGGGGGAGACACAGATACGCAGTATTTT CASSHFGGDTDTQYF
NA TRBJ1-5 NA TRBV6-4 TGTGCCAGCAGTGACCCCCAGGGGAAGGACAATCAGCCCCAGCATTTT CASSDPQGKDNQPQHF
TRBD2 TRBJ2-1 NA TRBV4-2 TGTGCCAGCAGCCAAGTACTGGGGACTAGCGGGATCGAGCAGTTCTTC CASSQVLGTSGIEQFF
TRBD1 TRBJ1-2 NA TRBV27 TGTGCCAGCAGCCGAGGGGACAGGGGGCTCTATGGCTACACCTTC CASSRGDRGLYGYTF
NA TRBJ2-7 NA TRBV7-9 TGTGCCAGCAGCCGCATAAGCTACGAGCAGTACTTC CASSRISYEQYF
NA TRBJ2-5 NA TRBV5-1 TGCGCCAGCAGCTTCCAAGAGACCCAGTACTTC CASSFQETQYF
NA TRBJ2-7 NA TRBV10-1 TGCGCCAGCAGTGAAAAGATTGAGCAGTACTTC CASSEKIEQYF
NA TRBJ1-5 NA TRBV19 TGTGCCAGTAGTATATGGGGGGCTAACAATCAGCCCCAGCATTTT CASSIWGANNQPQHF
TRBD1 TRBJ1-1 NA TRBV4-1 TGCGCCAGCAGCCCCGACAGGGCCCTGAACACTGAAGCTTTCTTT CASSPDRALNTEAFF
NA TRBJ2-7 NA TRBV7-2 TGTGCCAGCCGGGGAGGTCCCTACGAGCAGTACTTC CASRGGPYEQYF
TRBD2 TRBJ2-2 NA TRBV4-1 TGCGCCAGCAGCCTCCAGGGGACTAGCGGGAGAGGGAACACCGGGGAGCTGTTTTTT CASSLQGTSGRGNTGELFF
NA TRBJ1-2 NA TRBV9 TGTGCCAGCAGCCCCCATACGGCAGGGGATGGCTACACCTTC CASSPHTAGDGYTF
NA TRBJ2-2 NA TRBV5-4 TGTGCCAGCAGCTTGGTTCCCACCGGGGAGCTGTTTTTT CASSLVPTGELFF
TRBD2 TRBJ2-3 NA TRBV28 TGTGCCAGCAGTTTTGGGCGGCTAGCGGCGGGGACAGATACGCAGTATTTT CASSFGRLAAGTDTQYF
NA TRBJ2-1 NA TRBV5-4 TGTGCCAGCAGCTCCGCCGCGGGTTCGAGCTCCTACAATGAGCAGTTCTTC CASSSAAGSSSYNEQFF
NA TRBJ2-7 once TRBV7-9 TGTGCCAGCAGCCTAGGGACCGCCGATTCCTACGAGCAGTACTTC CASSLGTADSYEQYF
TRBD1 TRBJ2-2 once TRBV28 TGTGCCAGCAGTTTAACCGGGACAGCGAACACCGGGGAGCTGTTTTTT CASSLTGTANTGELFF
TRBD1 TRBJ2-5 once TRBV30 TGTGCCTGGAGTTTCTTGGACAGGGATGAGACCCAGTACTTC CAWSFLDRDETQYF
NA TRBJ1-5 NA TRBV7-9 TGTGCCAGCACACAAGGGGGGCTCAATCAGCCCCAGCATTTT CASTQGGLNQPQHF
NA TRBJ2-6 NA TRBV4-1 TGCGCCAGCAGCCTCGTAGCGCTGGGTTTAGGGGCCAACGTCCTGACTTTC CASSLVALGLGANVLTF
NA TRBJ2-7 NA TRBV7-2 TGTGCCAGCAGCCAGCGGCCAGGGGCCTACGAGCAGTACTTC CASSQRPGAYEQYF
TRBD1 TRBJ1-5 NA TRBV28 TGTGCCAGCAGCCCTCCGGAGGGGGCGGTTCAGCCCCAGCATTTT CASSPPEGAVQPQHF
TRBD2 TRBJ2-3 NA TRBV7-2 TGTGCCAGCAGCTGGGGACTAGCGGGAGCGGATACGCAGTATTTT CASSWGLAGADTQYF
TRBD1 TRBJ1-1 NA TRBV5-1 TGCGCCAGCAGCAGAGGACAGGGGCCCATGAACACTGAAGCTTTCTTT CASSRGQGPMNTEAFF
NA TRBJ1-4 NA TRBV12-2 TGTGCAAGTCGCTTAGGAACTACAGGGGGCGCGGGAAAAAATGAAAAACTGTTTTTT CASRLGTTGGAGKNEKLFF
TRBD1 TRBJ1-4 NA TRBV7-9 TGTGCCAGCAGCTCGACAGGGTCTGGTGAAAAACTGTTTTTT CASSSTGSGEKLFF
TRBD2 TRBJ2-3 NA TRBV14 TGTGCCAGCAGGTCCAGCGGGAGGGGGCGCACAGATACGCAGTATTTT CASRSSGRGRTDTQYF
NA TRBJ1-5 NA TRBV7-2 TGTGCCAGCAGCTTATACCCTCGGGGGGCCAGCAATCAGCCCCAGCATTTT CASSLYPRGASNQPQHF
NA TRBJ2-7 NA TRBV5-1 TGCGCCAGCAGCTTGCAGGGCGCTACCTACGAGCAGTACTTC CASSLQGATYEQYF
TRBD2 TRBJ2-7 NA TRBV28 TGTGCCAGCAGTTTATTAGCGGGAGGTGGGGAGCAGTACTTC CASSLLAGGGEQYF
NA TRBJ2-1 NA TRBV5-1 TGCGCCAGCAGCTTAAGCTCCTACAATGAGCAGTTCTTC CASSLSSYNEQFF
NA TRBJ1-3 NA TRBV5-4 TGTGCCAGCAGCCAGGAGCGGGGGCACGGAAACACCATATATTTT CASSQERGHGNTIYF
NA TRBJ2-2 NA TRBV5-4 TGTGCCAGCAGCCCTACCGGGGGCCGGAACACCGGGGAGCTGTTTTTT CASSPTGGRNTGELFF
NA TRBJ1-5 NA TRBV5-6 TGTGCCAGCAGCTGGTCGGGGGATTATAGCAATCAGCCCCAGCATTTT CASSWSGDYSNQPQHF
NA TRBJ1-2 NA TRBV27 TGTGCCAGCACCACACACGACAGGACTGGAGGCTACACCTTC CASTTHDRTGGYTF
NA TRBJ2-1 NA TRBV5-1 TGCGCCAGCAGCTTGGCCCGGAGAAATGAGCAGTTCTTC CASSLARRNEQFF
NA TRBJ2-2 NA TRBV13 TGTGCCAGCAGCTTAGGTACAGGGAGGACCGGGGAGCTGTTTTTT CASSLGTGRTGELFF
NA TRBJ2-5 NA TRBV30 TGTGCCGGCGGCCCCGGGCGGGATATGATGGAGACCCAGTACTTC CAGGPGRDMMETQYF
NA TRBJ2-7 NA TRBV7-3 TGTGCCAGCCGGGAACCCTACGAGCAGTACTTC CASREPYEQYF
NA TRBJ2-5 NA TRBV11-2 TGTGCCAGCAGCTTAGGCGAGGAGACCCAGTACTTC CASSLGEETQYF
NA TRBJ2-7 NA TRBV5-6 TGTGCCAGCAGCTTGAGGCGACAGCTGGGGGCCTACGAGCAGTACTTC CASSLRRQLGAYEQYF
TRBD1 TRBJ2-5 NA TRBV18 TGTGCCAGCTCACCAGGTGGGACAGGGGTCAGAGAGACCCAGTACTTC CASSPGGTGVRETQYF
TRBD1 TRBJ1-2 NA TRBV2 TGTGCCACTTCTGCAGGGGGCAGGTATGGCTACACCTTC CATSAGGRYGYTF
TRBD1 TRBJ1-1 NA TRBV25-1 TGTGCCAGCAGTGTACTACAGGGGATGGCTTTCTTT CASSVLQGMAFF
NA TRBJ1-2 NA TRBV6-5 TGTGCTACGAACCGGGGAGGGGACGGCTACACCTTC CATNRGGDGYTF
TRBD2 TRBJ2-5 NA TRBV5-1 TGCGCCAGCAGCTCGGGACTAGCGGGGCCCGAGACCCAGTACTTC CASSSGLAGPETQYF